Presented here are 11 T cell receptor beta chains from one specimen sequenced in a study of blood T cell repertoires in COVID-19. Sequencing was performed with immunoSEQ multiplex PCR; in TCRdb, only in-frame clones are kept and a portion is missing. The table has about 200,000 clones, under 90% seen once. Sequenced sample: peripheral blood. All receptors derive from a man between 60 and 70 years old with acute or convalescent COVID-19.

The chain couples TRBV9 to TRBJ2-1; 10 nucleotides align to TRBD2. The CDR3 length is 16 residues. Germline V gene lookup returns CDR1 SGDLS and CDR2 YYNGEE. J gave up 2 bases and V 4 bases, and 6 bases lay outside the gene matches. CDR3 nucleotides: TGTGCCAGCAGCCCTAGCGGGAGCACCGCCTACAATGAGCAGTTCTTC. It encodes CASSPSGSTAYNEQFF.

The rearrangement joins TRBV6-6 to TRBJ1-5, with 9 bases aligning to TRBD1. In germline, CDR1 is MNHNY, CDR2 SVGAGI (reference sequence). V was pared by 0 bases and J by 4 bases, with 1 base of the junction left unmatched. CDR3 length: 15 amino acids. DNA for the CDR3: TGTGCCAGCAGTTACTCACAGGGGGCTAATCAGCCCCAGCATTTT. Its protein product is CASSYSQGANQPQHF.

The V call is TRBV7-2, the J call TRBJ1-3; TRBD1 is a possible D gene (6 bases). Germline CDR1 SGHTA, CDR2 FQGNSA. V was cut by 1 base and J by 1 base, with 11 bases left in between. This CDR3 has 16 amino acids. CDR3 DNA sequence: TGTGCCAGCAGCTTAGGACCTACAGGGTCTGGAAACACCATATATTTT. Amino acid sequence: CASSLGPTGSGNTIYF.

This clone was seen only once. The J gene is TRBJ2-7, the V gene TRBV24-1; D is perhaps TRBD1 (5 bases). From germline, CDR1 is KGHDR and CDR2 SFDVKD. V was shortened by 3 bases and J by 2 bases, with 16 bases between the two germline ends. This CDR3 is 16 amino acids long. CDR3 region: CATSDPQGEGAYEQYF. The CDR3 DNA reads TGTGCCACCAGTGATCCGCAGGGCGAAGGGGCCTACGAGCAGTACTTC.

As concerns this clone: Compared with germline, one end of the junction differs, possibly owing to a read error. This sequence joins TRBV18 and TRBJ1-2; 8 bases match TRBD1. The germline CDR1 and CDR2 sequences are KGHSH and LQKENI. This CDR3 is 10 amino acids long. CDR3: CASSSGQVRF. The CDR3 DNA sequence: TGTGCCAGCTCGTCGGGACAGGTCCGCTTC. The full variable domain, with the rest looked up from reference TRBV18 and TRBJ1-2, is NAGVMQNPRHLVRRRGQEARLRCSPMKGHSHVYWYRQLPEEGLKFMVYLQKENIIDESGMPKERFSAEFPKEGPSILRIQQVVRGDSAAYFCASSSGQVRFGSGTRLTVV.

This chain connects TRBV7-3 to TRBJ1-6; D not resolved. Trimming took 1 base from V and 8 from J, leaving 12 bases between them. Per germline, CDR1 SGHTA and CDR2 FQGTGA. The CDR3 loop spans 15 amino acids. CDR3: CASSLMAGSDSPLHF. The CDR3 bases are TGTGCCAGCAGCTTAATGGCGGGATCTGATTCACCCCTCCACTTT.

V gene TRBV4-1 combines with J gene TRBJ2-7, with D hard to call. The CDR3 has 13 residues. The V end lost 1 base, the J end lost 4 bases, and 8 bases lay between the germline ends. From germline, CDR1 is MGHRA and CDR2 YSYEKL. CDR3 loop: CASSQAPFYEQYF. The CDR3 region has the DNA TGCGCCAGCAGCCAAGCTCCCTTTTACGAGCAGTACTTC.

The chain couples TRBV4-2 to TRBJ2-5; 13 bases fit TRBD2. This CDR3 region has 17 residues. J gave up 5 bases and V 1 base, and 7 bases lay outside the gene matches. Germline V lookup: CDR1 LGHNA, CDR2 YNFKEQ. The CDR3 loop reads CASSQAQTSGGWETQYF. In nucleotides, the CDR3 is TGTGCCAGCAGCCAAGCCCAGACTAGCGGGGGGTGGGAGACCCAGTACTTC.

The J gene is TRBJ2-4, the V gene TRBV6-2 or TRBV6-3; D might be TRBD2 (5 bases). Trimming stripped 2 bases from V and 10 bases from J, with 12 bases between. The CDR3 contains 13 residues. CDR1 is MNHEY and CDR2 is SVGEGT in the germline V gene. CDR3 nucleotides: TGTGCCAGCAGTTACGGAGGCAGGTCAATTCAGTACTTC. This codes for CASSYGGRSIQYF.

The J gene is TRBJ1-5, the V gene TRBV12-3 or TRBV12-4, with D perhaps TRBD1 (6 bases). This CDR3 is built from 13 residues. Trimming removed 4 bases at V and 5 bases at J, with 9 bases between. CDR3 in DNA: TGTGCCAGCAGTTCCCACAGGGATCAGCCCCAGCATTTT. This sequence encodes CASSSHRDQPQHF.

This clone was found once. This chain connects TRBV7-9 to TRBJ1-1, with D perhaps TRBD1 (5 bases). The germline gives CDR1 SEHNR, CDR2 FQNEAQ (reference sequence). CDR3 length equals 13 residues. V was clipped by 5 bases and J by 2 bases, with 9 bases between them. The DNA of the CDR3 is TGTGCCAGCAGCCTCCAGGGCAACACTGAAGCTTTCTTT. Its translation is CASSLQGNTEAFF.